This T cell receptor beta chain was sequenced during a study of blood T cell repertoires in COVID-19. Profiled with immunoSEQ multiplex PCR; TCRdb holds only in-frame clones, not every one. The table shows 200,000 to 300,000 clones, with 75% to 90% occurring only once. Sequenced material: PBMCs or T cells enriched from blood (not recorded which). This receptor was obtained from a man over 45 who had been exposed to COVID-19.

The CDR3 DNA sequence: TGCGCCAGCAGCTTTTCCGGGACAACGGCCTCCGAGCAGTACTTC. As protein: CASSFSGTTASEQYF. V usage is TRBV5-1 and J usage is TRBJ2-7; D perhaps matches TRBD1 (6 bases). Germline V gene data show CDR1 as SGHRS and CDR2 as YFSETQ. Trimming removed 2 bases from V and 6 bases from J, with 18 bases in between. The CDR3 covers 15 residues.